The 11 T cell receptor beta chains presented below share a single source sample, sequenced in a study of T cell responses to AZD1222 COVID-19 vaccine. Sequenced by immunoSEQ multiplex PCR; TCRdb stores in-frame clones only, minus some. Here the sample spans about 150,000 clones, 90% being singletons. The sample here was peripheral blood, taken on day 0 of AZD1222 vaccination. These receptors all stem from an adult in good health.

The genes are TRBV7-9 and TRBJ2-3; the D gene is possibly TRBD2 (5 bases). V was cut by 1 base and J by 0 bases, with 11 bases left in between. The germline gives CDR1 SEHNR, CDR2 FQNEAQ (reference sequence). This CDR3 has 16 amino acids. The CDR3 is CASSLDQDSSTDTQYF. The CDR3 DNA reads as TGTGCCAGCAGCTTAGATCAGGACTCGAGCACAGATACGCAGTATTTT.

The chain uses TRBV14 and TRBJ2-7, with TRBD2 as a possible D gene (6 bases). This CDR3 spans 15 amino acids. V dropped 4 bases and J dropped 2 bases, with 15 bases sitting between them. The germline CDR1 and CDR2 sequences are SGHDN and FVKESK. The DNA for the CDR3 is TGTGCCAGCAGCCCGTTGGGGACTGTCGCCTACGAGCAGTACTTC. Translation: CASSPLGTVAYEQYF.

The chain uses TRBV18 and TRBJ1-1, with D possibly TRBD1 on 6 matching bases. This CDR3 contains 15 residues. Between the trimmed V and J ends, which lost 2 bases and 6 bases, there was a span of 16 bases. Germline V gene data show CDR1 as KGHSH and CDR2 as LQKENI. The CDR3: CASSPIKGEAAEAFF. CDR3 bases: TGTGCCAGCTCACCAATCAAGGGGGAGGCTGCTGAAGCTTTCTTT.

Of note for this clone: The junction does not match germline at one end; this may be a read error. The V and J genes are TRBV18 and TRBJ2-2, with 9 bases lining up with TRBD1. The germline CDR1 and CDR2 sequences are KGHSH and LQKENI. The CDR3 totals 17 residues. CDR3 sequence: CASSPAQGTGNPGELFF. DNA for the CDR3: TGTGCCAGCTCACCCGCTCAAGGGACAGGGAACCCCGGGGAGCTGTTTTTT.

The chain links TRBV6-2 or TRBV6-3 to TRBJ2-3; D may match TRBD1 or TRBD2 (5 bases each). This CDR3 comprises 15 residues. V dropped 4 bases and J dropped 4 bases, with 15 bases sitting between them. Germline V gene lookup returns CDR1 MNHEY and CDR2 SVGEGT. This CDR3 reads CASSLGSGAPDTQYF. Written as DNA, the CDR3 is TGTGCCAGCAGTTTGGGTTCCGGGGCTCCAGATACGCAGTATTTT.

This chain connects TRBV12-5 to TRBJ1-3, with unresolved D. This CDR3 has 16 amino acids. Trimming shortened V by 4 bases and J by 8 bases, and 21 bases separated the two germline ends. Germline CDR1 LGHNT, CDR2 FRNRAP. DNA of the CDR3: TGTGCTAGTGGTTCCCCTCCCTCGGGCCCTCGGGACACCATATATTTT. Its translation: CASGSPPSGPRDTIYF.

V usage is TRBV27 and J usage is TRBJ1-2, with D unclear. Germline CDR1 reads MNHEY; CDR2 reads SMNVEV (reference sequence). The CDR3 is 13 amino acids. With 3 bases removed from V and 3 bases from J, the gap between germline ends came to 8 bases. CDR3 in DNA: TGTGCCAGCAGTTTCGCAGTTCACTATGGCTACACCTTC. Its translation is CASSFAVHYGYTF.

The V gene is TRBV4-1, the J gene TRBJ2-3; unclear D gene. Trimming shortened V by 6 bases and J by 4 bases, and 5 bases separated the two germline ends. The CDR3 has 11 residues. CDR1 and CDR2 from the germline V gene are MGHRA and YSYEKL. CDR3 nucleotide sequence: TGCGCCAGCAGATGGGCAGATACGCAGTATTTT. Protein: CASRWADTQYF.

The rearrangement uses TRBV6-5 and TRBJ1-1; D gene ambiguous. Germline V lookup: CDR1 MNHEY, CDR2 SVGAGI. CDR3 length: 16 amino acids. The V gene lost 2 bases and the J gene lost 2 bases, with 15 bases spanning the gap. The CDR3 here is CASSYALDFPNTEAFF. In DNA form, the CDR3 reads TGTGCCAGCAGTTACGCCCTGGACTTCCCAAACACTGAAGCTTTCTTT.

V usage is TRBV15 and J usage is TRBJ1-6, with no clear D. Between the trimmed V and J ends, which lost 0 bases and 9 bases, there was a span of 6 bases. Germline V lookup: CDR1 LNHNV, CDR2 YYDKDF (reference sequence). The CDR3 runs 13 residues. CDR3 sequence reads: CATSRETSSPLHF. The CDR3 nucleotides are TGTGCCACCAGCAGAGAGACAAGTTCACCCCTCCACTTT.

The rearrangement links TRBV5-8 to TRBJ1-1; 8 bases fit TRBD1. V shed 1 base and J 2 bases; nucleotides not matched to a gene: 7. The germline gives CDR1 SGHTS, CDR2 YDEGEE. This CDR3 comprises 16 residues. The CDR3: CASSLRTGLGNTEAFF. The CDR3, as DNA: TGTGCCAGCAGCTTGAGGACAGGGCTTGGCAACACTGAAGCTTTCTTT.